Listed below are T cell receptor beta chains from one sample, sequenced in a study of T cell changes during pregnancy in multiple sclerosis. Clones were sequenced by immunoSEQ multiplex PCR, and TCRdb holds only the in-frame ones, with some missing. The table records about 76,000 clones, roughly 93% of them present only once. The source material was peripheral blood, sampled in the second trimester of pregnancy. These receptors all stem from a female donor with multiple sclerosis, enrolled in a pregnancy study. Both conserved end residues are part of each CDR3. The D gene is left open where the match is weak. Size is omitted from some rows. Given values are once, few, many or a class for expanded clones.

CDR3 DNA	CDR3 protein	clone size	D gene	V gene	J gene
TGTGCCAGCAGGGGACTAGCTGATCCGGCATGGGATACGCAGTATTTT	CASRGLADPAWDTQYF	once	TRBD2	TRBV11-2	TRBJ2-3
TGTGCCAGCAGCGGACGGGACACCTCTTGGACTGAAGCTTTCTTT	CASSGRDTSWTEAFF	NA	NA	TRBV7-9	TRBJ1-1
TGTGCCAGCAGTGAATGGACTAGCGGGGGGATCGATGAGCAGTTCTTC	CASSEWTSGGIDEQFF	once	TRBD2	TRBV6-1	TRBJ2-1
TGTGCCAGCAGTACTGAATACACTGAAGCTTTCTTT	CASSTEYTEAFF	once	NA	TRBV28	TRBJ1-1
TGTGCCAGCAGTGAAGCGCCGGGGGGGGGTGCCGGGGAGCTGTTTTTT	CASSEAPGGGAGELFF	NA	TRBD2	TRBV6-1	TRBJ2-2
TGTGCCAGCAGCGTCCGGGGGGGCGGGGAGCTGTTTTTT	CASSVRGGGELFF	NA	TRBD2	TRBV9	TRBJ2-2
TGTGCCATCTCCCCGAAGGGACAACCCGACAATGAGCAGTTCTTC	CAISPKGQPDNEQFF	NA	NA	TRBV10-3	TRBJ2-1
TGTGCCAGCAGCTTAGGACAGGGCTCTGGCTACACCTTC	CASSLGQGSGYTF	NA	TRBD1	TRBV7-9	TRBJ1-2
TGTGCCAGTAGCGGGGGCCCGTTGGATGAGCAGTTCTTC	CASSGGPLDEQFF	NA	TRBD2	TRBV6-5	TRBJ2-1
TGCAGCGTTGAAGATTATCGGGGGGCCACAGATACGCAGTATTTT	CSVEDYRGATDTQYF	NA	NA	TRBV29-1	TRBJ2-3
TGTGCCAGCAGCTTAACTACGGGGAGGAACTCCTACGAGCAGTACTTC	CASSLTTGRNSYEQYF	NA	NA	TRBV7-3	TRBJ2-7
TGTGCCAGCAACCAGGATGGTGGCACTGAAGCTTTCTTT	CASNQDGGTEAFF	NA	NA	TRBV2	TRBJ1-1
TGTGCCAGCAGTTTTACCGACAGGGAGACAAGTGAAGCTTTCTTT	CASSFTDRETSEAFF	NA	TRBD1	TRBV6-6	TRBJ1-1